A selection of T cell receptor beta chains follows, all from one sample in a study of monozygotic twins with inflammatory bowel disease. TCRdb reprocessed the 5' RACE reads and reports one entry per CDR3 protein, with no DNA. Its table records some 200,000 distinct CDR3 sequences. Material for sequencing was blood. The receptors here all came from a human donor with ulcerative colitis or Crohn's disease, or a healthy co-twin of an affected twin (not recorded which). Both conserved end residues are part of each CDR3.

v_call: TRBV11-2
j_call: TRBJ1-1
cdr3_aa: CASSLEIGLNTEAFF

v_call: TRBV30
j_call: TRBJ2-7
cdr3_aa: CAQGQNSYEQYF

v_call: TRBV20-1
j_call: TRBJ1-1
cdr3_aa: CSARRGPEAFF

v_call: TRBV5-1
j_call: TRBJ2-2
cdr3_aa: CASLGTLNTGELFF

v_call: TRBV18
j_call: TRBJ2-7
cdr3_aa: CASSPPQGGTYEQYF

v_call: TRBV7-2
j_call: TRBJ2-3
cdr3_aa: CASSFGLARGDTQYF

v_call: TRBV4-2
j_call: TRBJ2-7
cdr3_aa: CASSQTQYEQYF

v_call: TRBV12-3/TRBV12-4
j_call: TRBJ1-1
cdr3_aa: CASSLFQGTGVNTEAFF

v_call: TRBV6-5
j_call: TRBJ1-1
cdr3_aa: CASSFSGPLGAEAFF

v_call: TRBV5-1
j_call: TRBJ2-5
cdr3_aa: CASSLDPGETQYF

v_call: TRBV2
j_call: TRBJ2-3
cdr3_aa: CASSQDRADTQYF

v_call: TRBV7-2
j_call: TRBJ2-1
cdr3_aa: CASSLGVGLGGEQFF

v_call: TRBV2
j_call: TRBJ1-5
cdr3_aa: CASSEGGRGFNQPQHF

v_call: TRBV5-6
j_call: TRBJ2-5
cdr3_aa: CASSLKWDRRHQETQYF

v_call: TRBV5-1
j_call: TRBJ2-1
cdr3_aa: CASSPGRVLRNEQFF

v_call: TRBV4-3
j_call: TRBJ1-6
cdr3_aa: CASSQDPGRDNLSPLHF

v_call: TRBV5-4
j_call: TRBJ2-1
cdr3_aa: CASSSAGDAHNEQFF